Sequencing of this TCR beta chain was carried out in a study of identifying expanded T cells in peripheral blood. The CDR3 runs to 14 residues. The V gene's germline CDR1 is SGHRS and CDR2 YFSETQ. Trimming left V 3 bases short and J 0 bases short, with 10 bases between. No infections or other immune events were documented during collection. Findings of the study overall: Technical replicates showed roughly 1.2 changed clones; roughly two weeks about 16; four weeks 19. Clone count variance between approximately two-week samples rose with total template count.

TCRdb keeps only in-frame clones here, not all; method: immunoSEQ multiplex PCR. The table records roughly 78,000 clones, almost 90% of them present only once. Details on this clone: Its target is not known.

The sequenced sample was blood. The chain combines TRBV5-1 with TRBJ2-7; D may match TRBD1 or TRBD2 (5 bases each). This clonotype was sampled from a person between 18 and 75 years old in good health. The CDR3 reads CASSSGTSSYEQYF. As DNA, the CDR3 is TGCGCCAGCAGCTCCGGGACCTCCTCCTACGAGCAGTACTTC.